The entry below gives a single T cell receptor beta chain sequence along with its context. The data are from a study of early T cells in non-severe SARS-CoV-2 infection. About the study: Bulk RNA isolated from unsorted whole blood underwent sequencing; chains were not paired.

Attachment of unique molecular identifiers to individual cDNA molecules was performed. Each CDR3 protein gets one entry after TCRdb re-called the 5' RACE reads with MiXCR. Among around 70,000 distinct CDR3 sequences, roughly 16% were seen once, and the ten largest hold 9.5% to 15%. Germline assignment: CDR1 SGHKS and CDR2 YYEKEE (reference sequence). V dropped 4 bases and J dropped 1; count of bases not matched to a gene: 11. This CDR3 region has 17 residues. The chain uses TRBV5-5 and TRBJ2-3, with TRBD2 matching over 8 bases. The source of this sequence is an adult who was a healthcare worker with PCR-confirmed SARS-CoV-2 infection or an uninfected control (not recorded which). Sequencing was performed on whole blood. The CDR3 DNA sequence: TGTGCCAGCAGCCCTACTAGCGGCCCCTGGGGCACAGATACGCAGTATTTT. Translation gives CASSPTSGPWGTDTQYF.